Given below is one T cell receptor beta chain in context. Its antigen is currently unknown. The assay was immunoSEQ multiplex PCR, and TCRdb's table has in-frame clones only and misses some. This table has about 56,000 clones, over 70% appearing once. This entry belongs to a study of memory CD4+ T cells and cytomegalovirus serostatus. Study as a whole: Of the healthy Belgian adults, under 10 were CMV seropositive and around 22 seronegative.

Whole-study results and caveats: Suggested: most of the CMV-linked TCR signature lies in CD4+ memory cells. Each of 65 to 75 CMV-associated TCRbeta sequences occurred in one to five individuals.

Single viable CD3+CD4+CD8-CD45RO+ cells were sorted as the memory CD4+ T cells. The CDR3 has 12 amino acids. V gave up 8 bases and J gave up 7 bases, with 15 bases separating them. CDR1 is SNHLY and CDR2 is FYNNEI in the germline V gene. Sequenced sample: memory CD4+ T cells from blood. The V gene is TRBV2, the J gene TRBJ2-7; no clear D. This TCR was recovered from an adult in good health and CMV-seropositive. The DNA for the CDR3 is TGTGCCAGCGCCGGGCCGGGTGGAGAGCAGTACTTC. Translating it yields CASAGPGGEQYF. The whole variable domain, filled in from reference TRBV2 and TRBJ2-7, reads EPEVTQTPSHQVTQMGQEVILRCVPISNHLYFYWYRQILGQKVEFLVSFYNNEISEKSEIFDDQFSVERPDGSNFTLKIRSTKLEDSAMYFCASAGPGGEQYFGPGTRLTVT.